Only a few counts were recorded for the clone carrying this T cell receptor beta chain. The antigen remains unidentified. The sample originates from a study of cytomegalovirus exposure and HLA in healthy donors. Germline V lookup: CDR1 MNHEY, CDR2 SVGAGI. This CDR3 has 14 residues. V lost 8 bases to trimming and J lost 3 bases; unmatched junction nucleotides: 7. Study outcomes and limitations: It was about 150 TCR beta chains that were listed as cytomegalovirus-associated. Clusters of TCRs from the first cohort tended to co-occur in the roughly 120 validation repertoires (as a later analysis found). Most TCR sequences showed up rarely, but some public TCRs showed up in many donors.

TCRdb's copy holds only in-frame clones and misses some; the assay was immunoSEQ multiplex PCR. Of some 100,000 clones in the sample, 75% to 90% were seen once. The receptor comes from a man between 18 and 29 years old in good health and CMV-seropositive. Specimen: PBMCs. The genes are TRBV6-5 and TRBJ2-3; 8 nucleotides align to TRBD1. The CDR3 reads CASHDRGRTDTQYF. CDR3 coding DNA: TGTGCCAGCCATGACAGGGGTAGGACAGATACGCAGTATTTT.